The present T cell receptor beta chain was sequenced within a study of graft-versus-host responses after intestinal transplantation. Method: immunoSEQ multiplex PCR; TCRdb's copy keeps in-frame clones and lacks some. Here the sample spans over 100,000 clones, over 85% being singletons. In the case of this clone: Its antigen is not identified.

The V and J ends lost 2 bases and 3 bases respectively, with 10 bases between them. Germline loops: CDR1 SGHTA, CDR2 FQGTGA. The CDR3 runs 14 residues. General observations from the study: Investigators detected GvH clones in recipient marrow, with some emerging earlier in ileum or blood.

The sequence was obtained from a human donor who received an intestinal transplant. This specimen was unstimulated CD4+ T cells sorted from spleen or lymph node cells, taken before intestinal transplant. The chain couples TRBV7-3 to TRBJ1-1; D is perhaps TRBD1 (6 bases). The CDR3 DNA is TGTGCCAGCAGCTTATCAAGGGGGGACACTGAAGCTTTCTTT. Translating it yields CASSLSRGDTEAFF.